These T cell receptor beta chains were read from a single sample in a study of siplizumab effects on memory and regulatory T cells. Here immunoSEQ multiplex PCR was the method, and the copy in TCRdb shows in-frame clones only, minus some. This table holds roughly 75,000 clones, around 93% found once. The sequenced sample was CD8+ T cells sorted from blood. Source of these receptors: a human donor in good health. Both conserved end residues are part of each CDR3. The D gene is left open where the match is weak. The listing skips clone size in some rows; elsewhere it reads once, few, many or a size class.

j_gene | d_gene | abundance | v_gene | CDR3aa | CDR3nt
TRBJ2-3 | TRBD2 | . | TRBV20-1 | CIAGDADTQYF | TGCATAGCGGGGGACGCAGATACGCAGTATTTT
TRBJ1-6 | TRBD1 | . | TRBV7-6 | CASSYDRGNSPLHF | TGTGCCAGCAGCTACGACAGGGGTAATTCACCCCTCCACTTT
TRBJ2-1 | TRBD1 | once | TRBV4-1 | CASSQDFGQGRYNEQFF | TGCGCCAGCAGCCAAGATTTCGGACAGGGGCGTTACAATGAGCAGTTCTTC
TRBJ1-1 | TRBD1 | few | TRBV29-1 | CSAWTGREDTEAFF | TGCAGCGCATGGACAGGGCGGGAGGACACTGAAGCTTTCTTT
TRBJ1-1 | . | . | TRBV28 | CASTQVRTGAEAFF | TGTGCCAGCACCCAAGTGAGAACGGGGGCTGAAGCTTTCTTT
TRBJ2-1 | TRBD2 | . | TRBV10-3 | CAISPLAGGSRANNEQFF | TGTGCCATCAGCCCACTAGCGGGGGGATCTCGCGCCAACAATGAGCAGTTCTTC
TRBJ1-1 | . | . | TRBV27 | CASFGVNTEAFF | TGTGCCAGCTTCGGGGTAAACACTGAAGCTTTCTTT
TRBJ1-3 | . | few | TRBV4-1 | CASSQEDTSGNTIYF | TGCGCCAGCAGCCAAGAGGACACGTCTGGAAACACCATATATTTT
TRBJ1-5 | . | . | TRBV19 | CASSIRQIGAGAQPQHF | TGTGCCAGTAGTATTAGGCAGATCGGGGCCGGGGCTCAGCCCCAGCATTTT
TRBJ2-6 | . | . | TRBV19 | CATWTWRANVLTF | TGTGCCACCTGGACCTGGAGGGCCAACGTCCTGACTTTC
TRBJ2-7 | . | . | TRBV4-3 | CASSQDTGLGYEQYF | TGCGCCAGCAGCCAAGATACAGGGCTTGGCTACGAGCAGTACTTC
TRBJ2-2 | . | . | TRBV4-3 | CASSQGTTAGELFF | TGCGCCAGCAGCCAGGGTACCACTGCCGGGGAGCTGTTTTTT
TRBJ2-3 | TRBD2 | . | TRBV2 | CASSPAGGHPSTDTQYF | TGTGCCAGCAGTCCAGCGGGGGGGCACCCTAGCACAGATACGCAGTATTTT
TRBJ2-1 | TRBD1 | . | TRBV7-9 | CASSGGTGGYEQFF | TGTGCCAGCAGCGGCGGGACAGGGGGCTATGAGCAGTTCTTC
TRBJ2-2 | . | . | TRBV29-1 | CSIWDGHGELFF | TGCAGCATTTGGGACGGCCACGGGGAGCTGTTTTTT
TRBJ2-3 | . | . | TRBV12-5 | CASGLPPAPVSSTDTQYF | TGTGCTAGTGGTTTGCCCCCCGCGCCGGTGTCTAGCACAGATACGCAGTATTTT
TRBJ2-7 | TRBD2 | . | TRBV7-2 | CASSSLGGGKVEQYF | TGTGCCAGCAGCTCCCTCGGGGGGGGTAAGGTGGAGCAGTACTTC
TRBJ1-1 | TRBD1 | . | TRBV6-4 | CASSDKVGTGVAFF | TGTGCCAGCAGTGATAAGGTCGGGACAGGGGTGGCTTTCTTT
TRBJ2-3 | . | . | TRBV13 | CASSLLAADTQYF | TGTGCCAGCAGCCTGCTAGCAGCAGATACGCAGTATTTT
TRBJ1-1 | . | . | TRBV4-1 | CASSPGPMNTEAFF | TGCGCCAGCAGCCCGGGACCCATGAACACTGAAGCTTTCTTT
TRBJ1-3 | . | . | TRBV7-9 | CASSFDRFGSTIYF | TGTGCCAGCAGCTTTGACAGGTTCGGATCTACCATATATTTT
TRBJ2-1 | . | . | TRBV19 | CASSTYEGPFLYNEQFF | TGTGCCAGTAGTACGTATGAGGGGCCGTTCCTCTACAATGAGCAGTTCTTC
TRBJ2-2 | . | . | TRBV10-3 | CAISEAGGTGELFF | TGTGCCATCAGTGAGGCAGGGGGGACCGGGGAGCTGTTTTTT
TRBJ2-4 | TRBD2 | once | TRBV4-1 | CASSQEFPGLAGGDIQYF | TGCGCCAGCAGCCAAGAATTCCCGGGACTAGCGGGGGGGGACATTCAGTACTTC
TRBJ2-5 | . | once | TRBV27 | CASCPLTSYQETQYF | TGTGCCAGTTGCCCACTAACGTCGTACCAAGAGACCCAGTACTTC
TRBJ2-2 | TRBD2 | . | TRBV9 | CASSAWTSGAGELFF | TGTGCCAGCAGCGCATGGACTAGCGGGGCCGGGGAGCTGTTTTTT
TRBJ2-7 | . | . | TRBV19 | CASSWEGGSPYEQYF | TGTGCCAGTAGTTGGGAGGGGGGTTCTCCCTACGAGCAGTACTTC
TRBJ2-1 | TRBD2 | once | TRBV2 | CASSDTSGGHNEQFF | TGTGCCAGCAGTGATACTAGCGGGGGGCACAATGAGCAGTTCTTC